The source of this TCR beta chain is a study of shared clonotypes between healthy human individuals. Generated by immunoSEQ multiplex PCR, the TCRdb table keeps only in-frame clones and is missing some. The sample holds some 2,500,000 clones, 92% seen once. CD4+ cells were split into CD45RA+ naive and CD45RA-negative memory subsets. The germline V gene encodes CDR1 LNHDA and CDR2 SQIVND (reference sequence). V was trimmed by 3 bases and J by 1 base, leaving 10 bases between them. The CDR3 is 15 amino acids. The sequencing input was naive CD4+ T cells from PBMCs. Documented subset: CD45RA+ positively selected. The sequence derives from a man in his late teens or twenties in good health. Some clones in this sample may be carry-over from other donors' samples. This chain uses TRBV19 with TRBJ1-3, with TRBD1 as a possible D gene (5 bases). CDR3 coding DNA: TGTGCCAGTAGTATCACTGACAGTTCTGGAAACACCATATATTTT. Translating gives CASSITDSSGNTIYF.